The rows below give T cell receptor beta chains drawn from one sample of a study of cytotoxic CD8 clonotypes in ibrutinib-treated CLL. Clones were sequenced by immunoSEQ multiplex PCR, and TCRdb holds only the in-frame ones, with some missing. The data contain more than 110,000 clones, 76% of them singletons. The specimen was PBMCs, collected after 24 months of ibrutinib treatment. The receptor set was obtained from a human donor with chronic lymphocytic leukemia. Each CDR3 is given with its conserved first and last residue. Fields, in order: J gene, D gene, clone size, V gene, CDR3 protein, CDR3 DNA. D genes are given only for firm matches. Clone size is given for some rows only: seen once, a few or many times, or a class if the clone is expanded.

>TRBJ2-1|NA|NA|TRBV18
CASSPLASSYNEQFF
TGTGCCAGCTCACCCCTGGCGAGCTCCTACAATGAGCAGTTCTTC
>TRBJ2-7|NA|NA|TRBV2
CASKGSYEQYF
TGTGCCAGCAAAGGGTCCTACGAGCAGTACTTC
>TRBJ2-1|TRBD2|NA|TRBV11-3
CASSLDGRTSGNRGVNEQFF
TGTGCCAGCAGCTTAGATGGACGGACTAGCGGAAACAGGGGGGTCAATGAGCAGTTCTTC
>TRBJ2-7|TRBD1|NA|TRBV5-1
CASAGTESSYEQYF
TGCGCCAGCGCCGGGACAGAGAGCTCCTACGAGCAGTACTTC
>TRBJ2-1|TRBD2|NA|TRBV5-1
CASSRRTSGSNEQFF
TGCGCCAGCAGCCGGCGGACTAGCGGGAGTAATGAGCAGTTCTTC
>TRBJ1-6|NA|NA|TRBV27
CASSLWGGRGNSPLHF
TGTGCCAGCAGTTTATGGGGTGGCCGAGGGAATTCACCCCTCCACTTT
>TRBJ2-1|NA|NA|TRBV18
CASSPPAPEQFF
TGTGCCAGCTCACCACCGGCGCCTGAGCAGTTCTTC
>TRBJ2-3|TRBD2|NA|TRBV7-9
CASSSGPRGGTDTQYF
TGTGCCAGCAGCTCCGGGCCCCGGGGGGGCACAGATACGCAGTATTTT
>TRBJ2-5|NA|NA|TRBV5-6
CASSPLGGTRGETQYF
TGTGCCAGCAGCCCCTTGGGCGGGACCCGGGGGGAGACCCAGTACTTC
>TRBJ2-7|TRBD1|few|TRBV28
CASRVSGGAGSDF
TGTGCCAGCAGAGTATCAGGGGGCGCAGGTAGCGACTTC
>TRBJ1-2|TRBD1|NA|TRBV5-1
CASSLAWTGNGYTF
TGCGCCAGCAGCTTGGCCTGGACAGGGAATGGCTACACCTTC
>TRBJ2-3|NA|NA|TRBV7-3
CASSSAPQGDTQYF
TGTGCCAGCAGCTCCGCCCCCCAGGGGGATACGCAGTATTTT
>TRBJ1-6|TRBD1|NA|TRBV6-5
CASRNNRGSPLHF
TGTGCCAGCAGAAATAACAGGGGCTCACCCCTCCACTTT
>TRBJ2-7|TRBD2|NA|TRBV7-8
CASSSGLAGTHSYEQYF
TGTGCCAGCAGCTCCGGACTAGCGGGTACGCATTCCTACGAGCAGTACTTC
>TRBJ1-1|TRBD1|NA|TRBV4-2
CASSQGTGERTEAFF
TGTGCCAGCAGCCAAGGGACAGGGGAGAGAACTGAAGCTTTCTTT
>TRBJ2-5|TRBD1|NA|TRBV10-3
CAIRGQGQETQYF
TGTGCCATCAGAGGACAGGGCCAAGAGACCCAGTACTTC
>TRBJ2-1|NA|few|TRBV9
CASSDPQGVNEQFF
TGTGCCAGCAGCGACCCACAGGGTGTGAATGAGCAGTTCTTC
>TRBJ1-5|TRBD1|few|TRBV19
CASIDLGTGGNQPQHF
TGTGCCAGTATCGATTTGGGGACAGGGGGCAATCAGCCCCAGCATTTT
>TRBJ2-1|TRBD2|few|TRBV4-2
CASSPLGGRRNEQFF
TGTGCCAGCAGCCCCTTGGGCGGGAGGCGCAATGAGCAGTTCTTC
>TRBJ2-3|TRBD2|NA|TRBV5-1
CASRLAGETDTQYF
TGCGCCAGCAGGCTAGCGGGAGAGACAGATACGCAGTATTTT
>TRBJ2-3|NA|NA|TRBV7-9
CASSLAGGRTDTQYF
TGTGCCAGCAGCTTAGCGGGGGGCCGCACAGATACGCAGTATTTT
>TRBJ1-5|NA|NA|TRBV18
CASSRTVNQPQHF
TGTGCCAGCTCGCGGACAGTTAACCAGCCCCAGCATTTT
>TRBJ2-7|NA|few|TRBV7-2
CASSLAGGSYEQYF
TGTGCCAGCAGCTTAGCGGGAGGCTCCTACGAGCAGTACTTC
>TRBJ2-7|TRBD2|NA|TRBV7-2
CASSQGLGPLEQYF
TGTGCCAGCAGCCAAGGACTAGGACCCCTCGAGCAGTACTTC
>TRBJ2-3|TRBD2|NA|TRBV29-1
CSVDSLAGGTDTQYF
TGCAGCGTTGATTCCCTAGCGGGAGGCACAGATACGCAGTATTTT
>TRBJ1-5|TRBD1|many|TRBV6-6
CASSPRGGSPQHF
TGTGCCAGCAGTCCCAGGGGGGGGTCGCCCCAGCATTTT
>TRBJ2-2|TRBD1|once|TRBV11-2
CASSPDRGLAGELFF
TGTGCCAGCAGCCCGGACAGGGGGCTTGCCGGGGAGCTGTTTTTT
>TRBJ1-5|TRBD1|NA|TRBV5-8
CASSFRGGNQPQHF
TGTGCCAGCAGCTTCAGGGGGGGCAATCAGCCCCAGCATTTT
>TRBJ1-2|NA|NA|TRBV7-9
CASSFSGLGNYGYTF
TGTGCCAGCAGCTTCTCCGGGTTAGGTAACTATGGCTACACCTTC
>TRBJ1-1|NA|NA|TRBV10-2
CASSGGRGMNTEAFF
TGCGCCAGCAGTGGGGGCCGGGGTATGAACACTGAAGCTTTCTTT
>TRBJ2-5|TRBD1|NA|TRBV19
CASSSTGPGAETQYF
TGTGCCAGTAGTTCGACAGGGCCTGGGGCAGAGACCCAGTACTTC
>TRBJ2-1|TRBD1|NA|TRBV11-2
CASSLAGTGPHGEQFF
TGTGCCAGCAGCTTAGCAGGGACAGGGCCCCACGGGGAGCAGTTCTTC
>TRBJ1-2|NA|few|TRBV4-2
CASSQAPNYGYTF
TGTGCCAGCAGCCAAGCGCCCAACTATGGCTACACCTTC
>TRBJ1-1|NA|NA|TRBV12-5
CASGLFGDSTGTSEAFF
TGTGCTAGTGGTTTATTCGGAGATTCCACAGGGACATCTGAAGCTTTCTTT
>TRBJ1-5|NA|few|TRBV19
CASGWESNQPQHF
TGTGCCAGCGGTTGGGAGAGCAATCAGCCCCAGCATTTT
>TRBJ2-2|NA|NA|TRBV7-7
CASSTHYTGELFF
TGTGCCAGCAGCACCCATTACACCGGGGAGCTGTTTTTT
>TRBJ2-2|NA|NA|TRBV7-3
CASSLTGGPNTGELFF
TGTGCCAGCAGCTTAACCGGGGGGCCGAACACCGGGGAGCTGTTTTTT
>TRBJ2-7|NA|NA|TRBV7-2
CASSLPRRDEQYF
TGTGCCAGCAGCTTACCCCGGCGGGACGAGCAGTACTTC
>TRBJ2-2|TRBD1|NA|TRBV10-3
CAISGDGTGALTGELFF
TGTGCCATCAGTGGGGACGGGACAGGGGCGCTCACCGGGGAGCTGTTTTTT
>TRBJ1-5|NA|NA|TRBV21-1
CAPKPSHTSNQPQHF
TGTGCCCCAAAGCCGAGCCACACTAGCAATCAGCCCCAGCATTTT
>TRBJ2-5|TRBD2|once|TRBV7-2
CASSGRTSGLETQYF
TGTGCCAGCAGCGGTCGGACTAGCGGGTTGGAGACCCAGTACTTC
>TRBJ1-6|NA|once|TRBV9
CASSAQYGQSSPLHF
TGTGCCAGCAGCGCCCAATATGGGCAGAGTTCACCCCTCCACTTT
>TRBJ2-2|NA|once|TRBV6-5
CASSGYGTGELFF
TGTGCCAGCAGTGGCTACGGAACCGGGGAGCTGTTTTTT
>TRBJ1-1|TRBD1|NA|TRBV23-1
CASSQGVFALGDTEAFF
TGCGCCAGCAGCCAGGGGGTTTTTGCCCTGGGGGACACTGAAGCTTTCTTT
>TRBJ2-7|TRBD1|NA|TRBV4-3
CASSQNSGTGSEQYF
TGCGCCAGCAGCCAGAACTCCGGGACAGGGTCCGAGCAGTACTTC
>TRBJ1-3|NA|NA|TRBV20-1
CSARGTPPIYF
TGCAGTGCTAGAGGGACACCCCCCATATATTTT
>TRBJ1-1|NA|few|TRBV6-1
CASRIYPDTEAFF
TGTGCCAGCAGGATCTACCCCGACACTGAAGCTTTCTTT
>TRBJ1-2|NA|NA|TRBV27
CASSFRPWGDYGYTF
TGTGCCAGCAGTTTCCGACCCTGGGGGGACTATGGCTACACCTTC
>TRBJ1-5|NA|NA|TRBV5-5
CASSLGGASNQPQHF
TGTGCCAGCAGCTTGGGGGGGGCGAGCAATCAGCCCCAGCATTTT
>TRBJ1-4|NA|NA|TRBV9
CASSAPRRGQGDEKLFF
TGTGCCAGCAGCGCCCCTCGTCGAGGCCAAGGGGATGAAAAACTGTTTTTT
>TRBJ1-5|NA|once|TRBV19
CASAFGVGQPQHF
TGTGCCAGCGCCTTCGGGGTGGGGCAGCCCCAGCATTTT
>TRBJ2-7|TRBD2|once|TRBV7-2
CASSPGTSRNEQYF
TGTGCCAGCAGCCCCGGGACTAGCAGAAACGAGCAGTACTTC
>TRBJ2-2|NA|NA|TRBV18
CASSPPGPGELFF
TGTGCCAGCTCACCACCGGGGCCCGGGGAGCTGTTTTTT
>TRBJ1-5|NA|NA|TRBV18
CASSPSQGIGQPQHF
TGTGCCAGCTCACCAAGTCAGGGGATAGGTCAGCCCCAGCATTTT
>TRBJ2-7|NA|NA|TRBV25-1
CASSGGPTGSYEQYF
TGTGCCAGCAGTGGAGGGCCGACAGGATCCTACGAGCAGTACTTC